This T cell receptor (beta chain) was found in a study of blood T cells in healthy people across ages. Study observations and caveats: Researchers deemed the diversity estimates from one million T cells underestimates.

This CDR3 has 16 amino acids. Per the germline V gene, CDR1 is LGHNA and CDR2 is YSLEER. Donation came from healthy Caucasian individuals in Russia who were aged about 6 to 95. Together with a sample-barcoded 5' primer, a J-beta primer mix was included in a second PCR lasting about 7 to 11 cycles. TCRdb itself ran the 5' RACE reads through MiXCR, one entry per CDR3 protein. This sample has fewer than 900,000 distinct CDR3 sequences, with roughly 35% found just once. Notes on this clonotype: Its target is unknown. The junction departs from the called germline gene at one end, perhaps through a read error.

The V and J genes are TRBV4-3 and TRBJ1-2; TRBD1 is a possible D gene (5 bases). The sequence derives from a man aged 18 to 29 in good health. Material for sequencing was blood. The CDR3 bases are TGCGCCTGCAGCCAAGATCTATCGGGGACCGACTATGGCTACACCTTC. Translating gives CACSQDLSGTDYGYTF.